What follows are 21 T cell receptor beta chains derived from one specimen sequenced in a study of T-cell memory formation after mild COVID-19. Via MiXCR, TCRdb re-called the 5' RACE reads, giving one row per CDR3 protein. The table records 130,000 to 150,000 distinct CDR3 sequences, about 19% of them present only once. The sequencing sample was made of PBMCs or a T cell subset sorted from them (not recorded which). The source of these receptors is an adult woman who had mild COVID-19 (a few samples of this study predate the infection). Cell type and time point are not known.

This clonotype was seen at least ten times. The junction departs from germline at one end; a sequencing error may be responsible. V and J are TRBV7-7 and TRBJ2-2; D is ambiguous. The CDR3 extends over 15 amino acids. The germline CDR1 and CDR2 sequences are SSHAT and FNYEAQ (reference sequence). CDR3 sequence reads: CASSPTLSNTGELFF. CDR3 bases: TGTGCTAGCAGCCCCACTCTTTCGAACACCGGGGAGCTGTTTTTT.

V gene TRBV14 combines with J gene TRBJ1-2, with D possibly being TRBD1 (5 bases). The CDR3 is made up of 14 amino acids. Germline CDR1 reads SGHDN; CDR2 reads FVKESK. V was shortened by 4 bases and J by 4 bases, with 13 bases between the two germline ends. The CDR3: CASSPAGTAYGYTF. CDR3 coding DNA: TGTGCCAGCAGCCCCGCCGGGACGGCCTATGGCTACACCTTC. Variable domain in full (rest from reference TRBV14 and TRBJ1-2): EAGVTQFPSHSVIEKGQTVTLRCDPISGHDNLYWYRRVMGKEIKFLLHFVKESKQDESGMPNNRFLAERTGGTYSTLKVQPAELEDSGVYFCASSPAGTAYGYTFGSGTRLTVV.

This clonotype was counted only a few times. V and J are TRBV11-3 and TRBJ1-1; D perhaps matches TRBD1 (6 bases). The CDR3 runs to 22 residues. V lost 8 bases and J lost 11, with 48 bases in between. The germline gives CDR1 SGHNT, CDR2 YENEEA. CDR3 loop: CASGSGDRFGGQDQDAIEWAFF. In nucleotides, the CDR3 is TGTGCCAGCGGATCAGGGGACCGCTTTGGGGGACAAGACCAAGATGCGATTGAGTGGGCTTTCTTT.

The rearrangement uses TRBV25-1 and TRBJ1-2; 7 bases are a match to TRBD1. Germline assignment: CDR1 MGHDK and CDR2 SYGVNS. The CDR3 totals 13 residues. J was trimmed by 8 bases and V by 4 bases; bases with no gene match: 7. The CDR3 DNA is TGTGCCAGCAGTGCCACAGGGGCTGCGGGCTACACCTTC. Its translation is CASSATGAAGYTF.

The rearrangement uses TRBV7-9 and TRBJ2-7; maybe TRBD2 (5 bases). The CDR3 is 14 residues long. CDR1 is SEHNR and CDR2 is FQNEAQ in the germline V gene (reference sequence). V was clipped by 5 bases and J by 3 bases, with 14 bases between them. CDR3 nucleotides: TGTGCCAGCAGCCCTCCAGGAGGAGACTACGAGCAGTACTTC. Protein: CASSPPGGDYEQYF.

This chain connects TRBV5-1 to TRBJ2-5; a possible D gene is TRBD2 (5 bases). The CDR3 length is 14 residues. V lost 3 bases, J lost 1 base, and 10 bases lay in between. Germline V lookup: CDR1 SGHRS, CDR2 YFSETQ. The CDR3: CASSSGRGQETQYF. Here the CDR3 DNA reads TGCGCCAGCAGCTCTGGCCGGGGCCAAGAGACCCAGTACTTC.

This clonotype was seen at least ten times. The J gene is TRBJ2-4, the V gene TRBV7-8, with D unclear. With 1 base removed from V and 9 bases from J, the gap between germline ends came to 4 bases. The CDR3 is made up of 11 amino acids. In germline, CDR1 is SGHVS, CDR2 FQNEAQ. CDR3 DNA: TGTGCCAGCAGCTTAGGGGGCATTCAGTACTTC. Amino acid sequence: CASSLGGIQYF.

This clonotype showed up just a few times. CDR3 in amino acids: CASSIGLAGLNEQYF. The CDR3 coding sequence is TGTGCCAGCAGTATAGGACTAGCGGGACTTAACGAGCAGTACTTC. V and J are TRBV2 and TRBJ2-7, with 12 nucleotides matching TRBD2. This CDR3 is 15 amino acids long. Losses at the gene ends were 5 bases for V and 5 bases for J; bases not matched to a gene: 7. Germline CDR1 is SNHLY and CDR2 is FYNNEI.

The chain recombines TRBV6-5 with TRBJ1-2; 8 bases map to TRBD1. The ends lost 2 bases at V and 2 bases at J; junction bases unmatched: 1. From germline, CDR1 is MNHEY and CDR2 SVGAGI. This CDR3 has 14 residues. The CDR3 sequence is CASSYGTGNYGYTF. Here the CDR3 DNA reads TGTGCCAGCAGTTACGGGACAGGAAACTATGGCTACACCTTC.

A few counts support this clonotype. The CDR3 DNA reads TGTGCCAGCAGCCCCCTAGCGGGTTTAGTAGAGACCCAGTACTTC. Translating gives CASSPLAGLVETQYF. The chain is built from TRBV14 and TRBJ2-5; 8 bases match TRBD2. Germline assignment: CDR1 SGHDN and CDR2 FVKESK. After removal of 4 bases from V and 4 bases from J, the junction contained 8 bases not matched to a gene. This CDR3 region has 15 residues.

V is TRBV6-2 or TRBV6-3 and J is TRBJ2-7, with D possibly TRBD2 on 5 matching bases. Germline-derived CDR1 and CDR2 are MNHEY and SVGEGT. This CDR3 is 15 amino acids long. Trimming left V 6 bases short and J 3 bases short, with 18 bases between. The CDR3 region has the DNA TGTGCCAGCAGGCTAGAGCCCCCCGGAGGCTACGAGCAGTACTTC. Its protein product is CASRLEPPGGYEQYF.

This chain connects TRBV4-3 to TRBJ1-2; 8 bases are a match to TRBD1. V shed 1 base and J 11 bases; nucleotides not matched to a gene: 9. The CDR3 totals 14 residues. In germline, CDR1 is LGHNA, CDR2 YSLEER. The CDR3 sequence is CASSQGDTGGYYTF. The CDR3, as DNA: TGCGCCAGCAGCCAAGGGGACACAGGGGGATATTACACCTTC.

This clonotype occurred a few times. V usage is TRBV28 and J usage is TRBJ2-7, with D perhaps matching TRBD2 (7 bases). V was cut by 3 bases and J by 7 bases, with 25 bases left in between. The CDR3 contains 17 residues. The V gene's germline CDR1 is MDHEN and CDR2 SYDVKM. The CDR3 reads CASSFDTARPQGGEQYF. In DNA form, the CDR3 reads TGTGCCAGCAGTTTCGACACGGCGAGACCACAGGGAGGGGAGCAGTACTTC.

CDR3 sequence (DNA): TGTGCCAGCAGTTTAGCGCCGGGATACTCTGGAAACACCATATATTTT. Its protein is CASSLAPGYSGNTIYF. The rearrangement joins TRBV12-3 or TRBV12-4 to TRBJ1-3, with D unresolved. The CDR3 loop spans 16 amino acids. The germline V and J ends were trimmed by 0 bases and 0 bases, with 9 bases remaining between them.

The CDR3 is CASTRGLAASYNEQFF. The CDR3 nucleotides are TGTGCCAGCACCAGGGGACTAGCGGCCTCCTACAATGAGCAGTTCTTC. V is TRBV6-2 or TRBV6-3 and J is TRBJ2-1; 11 bases agree with TRBD2. V was clipped by 7 bases and J by 0 bases; unmatched bases: 5. This CDR3 has 16 amino acids. CDR1 is MNHEY, CDR2 SVGEGT, per germline.

J is TRBJ2-3 and V is TRBV19; 10 bases fit TRBD2. This CDR3 comprises 15 residues. CDR1 is LNHDA, CDR2 SQIVND, per germline (reference sequence). V was clipped by 7 bases and J by 2 bases; unmatched bases: 6. In DNA form, the CDR3 reads TGTGCCAGTACCGTCGGACTAGCGGACACAGATACGCAGTATTTT. This translates into CASTVGLADTDTQYF.

The rearrangement uses TRBV7-2 and TRBJ2-2, with D perhaps TRBD2 (5 bases). The CDR3 runs 15 residues. Germline V gene sequence: CDR1 SGHTA, CDR2 FQGNSA. V lost 5 bases and J 7 bases, leaving 17 bases between the germline ends. In DNA form, the CDR3 reads TGTGCCAGCAGCCGTACCCGATGGGAGAGCGGGGAGCTGTTTTTT. It specifies CASSRTRWESGELFF.

This chain links TRBV7-2 with TRBJ2-5, with D maybe TRBD2 (5 bases). CDR3 length equals 12 residues. The germline V and J ends were trimmed by 7 bases and 4 bases, with 10 bases remaining between them. From germline, CDR1 is SGHTA and CDR2 FQGNSA. DNA of the CDR3: TGTGCCAGCACCGGGGTGGCAGAGACCCAGTACTTC. Translating it yields CASTGVAETQYF.

This clonotype was seen a handful of times. The junction differs from germline at one of its ends, possibly a read error. The CDR3 DNA sequence: TGTGCCAGCAGCCGCTCCGACAATGAGCAGTTCTTC. Amino acids: CASSRSDNEQFF. The rearrangement links TRBV25-1 to TRBJ2-1; D gene uncertain. Germline CDR1 MGHDK, CDR2 SYGVNS. This CDR3 region has 12 residues. The entire variable domain, with the rest obtained from reference TRBV25-1 and TRBJ2-1, is as follows: EADIYQTPRYLVIGTGKKITLECSQTMGHDKMYWYQQDPGMELHLIHYSYGVNSTEKGDLSSESTVSRIRTEHFPLTLESARPSHTSQYLCASSRSDNEQFFGPGTRLTVL.

This sequence joins TRBV4-2 and TRBJ2-3, with TRBD2 matching over 7 bases. Germline V gene data show CDR1 as LGHNA and CDR2 as YNFKEQ. The CDR3 is 16 residues long. The V gene end was trimmed by 1 base and the J gene end by 1 base; junction bases not matched to a gene: 5. CDR3 nucleotides: TGTGCCAGCAGCCAAGCTCAGCGGGAAGGCACAGATACGCAGTATTTT. Translated: CASSQAQREGTDTQYF.

The chain links TRBV7-2 to TRBJ2-5; weak D call: TRBD2 (7 bases). The CDR3 extends over 19 amino acids. Germline values: CDR1 SGHTA, CDR2 FQGNSA. Trimming removed 7 bases from V and 2 bases from J, with 29 bases in between. The CDR3 region is CASIPSAYLGGGRQETQYF. Here the CDR3 DNA reads TGTGCCAGCATCCCATCAGCCTATTTAGGGGGAGGGAGGCAAGAGACCCAGTACTTC.